Below are 19 T cell receptor beta chains sequenced from a single sample in a study of shared clonotypes between healthy human individuals (dated by TCRdb to 2018 to 2020). Library prep was done by the immunoSEQ multiplex PCR assay. Here the immuneACCESS table is served through TCRdb, limited to in-frame sequences with V and J called. Missing clones are a known gap in these copies; in checked studies unresolved V genes cover under half, and the rest lacks a known reason. Present in this sample are under 2,000,000 clones, about 94% of which were seen just once. The ten largest clones represent 1% to 1.5% of the sample. For the CD8 naive samples, CD45RO-negative cells were positively selected for CCR7, yielding a CD45RA+CCR7+ population from which TemRA cells were excluded. Material for sequencing was naive CD8+ T cells sorted from blood. The cell subset or site label for this specimen denotes: CD45RA+CCR7+. The receptor source for this set is a man aged 18 to 29 in good health.

This clone was observed once. The chain carries TRBV2 and TRBJ1-6; D is uncertain. From germline, CDR1 is SNHLY and CDR2 FYNNEI. V was trimmed by 2 bases and J by 0 bases, leaving 2 bases between them. This CDR3 region has 14 residues. CDR3 region: CASSESSYNSPLHF. In nucleotides, the CDR3 is TGTGCCAGCAGTGAAAGCTCCTATAATTCACCCCTCCACTTT.

This clone was seen a single time. The chain couples TRBV4-2 to TRBJ1-1; D not resolved. The CDR3 covers 17 residues. Germline V gives CDR1 LGHNA, CDR2 YNFKEQ. V lost 1 base to trimming and J lost 0 bases, with 15 bases between them. The CDR3 loop is CASSQVYWDSMNTEAFF. The DNA for the CDR3 is TGTGCCAGCAGCCAAGTCTACTGGGATTCCATGAACACTGAAGCTTTCTTT.

Worth noting for this clone: Mismatch with germline at one junction end may stem from a read error. The sample contains more than one DNA sequence encoding this CDR3. The chain links TRBV7-9 to TRBJ2-7, with 7 bases fitting TRBD1. The germline V gene encodes CDR1 SEHNR and CDR2 FQNEAQ (reference sequence). The CDR3 has 13 residues. CDR3 sequence: CASGGQASYEQYF. CDR3 bases: TGTGCCAGCGGTGGACAGGCCTCCTATGAGCAGTACTTC.

This chain uses TRBV5-6 with TRBJ1-6, with TRBD1 identical over 11 bases. The V and J ends lost 2 bases and 10 bases, in that order; junction bases with no gene match: 2. Germline lookup yields CDR1 SGHDT and CDR2 YYEEEE. CDR3 length equals 14 residues. This CDR3 is CASSFGTGGSPLHF. The CDR3 nucleotides read TGTGCCAGCAGCTTTGGGACAGGGGGATCACCCCTCCACTTT.

The V gene is TRBV7-8, the J gene TRBJ2-2; D remains ambiguous. Germline V gene sequence: CDR1 SGHVS, CDR2 FQNEAQ. The V gene lost 1 base and the J gene lost 5 bases, with 14 bases spanning the gap. The CDR3 is 16 amino acids. DNA of the CDR3: TGTGCCAGCAGCTTAGGGACGATTCCCGCGACCGGGGAGCTGTTTTTT. As protein: CASSLGTIPATGELFF.

This sequence joins TRBV7-9 and TRBJ1-1; 7 bases fit TRBD1. The CDR3 loop spans 14 amino acids. Germline CDR1 SEHNR, CDR2 FQNEAQ (reference sequence). V lost 5 bases, J lost 6 bases, and 9 bases stayed unmatched. The CDR3 region is CASSTTGGTAEAFF. CDR3 DNA: TGTGCCAGCAGCACCACGGGGGGGACAGCTGAAGCTTTCTTT.

The chain uses TRBV2 and TRBJ2-3; TRBD2 might be the D (7 bases). The CDR3 covers 18 residues. The ends were cut back, 2 bases at V and 2 bases at J, with 20 bases in the middle. Germline assignment: CDR1 SNHLY and CDR2 FYNNEI. CDR3 amino acids: CASSELPWGGASTDTQYF. The CDR3 DNA is TGTGCCAGCAGTGAACTCCCTTGGGGGGGGGCCTCCACAGATACGCAGTATTTT. Drawing the rest from reference TRBV2 and TRBJ2-3, the complete variable domain is EPEVTQTPSHQVTQMGQEVILRCVPISNHLYFYWYRQILGQKVEFLVSFYNNEISEKSEIFDDQFSVERPDGSNFTLKIRSTKLEDSAMYFCASSELPWGGASTDTQYFGPGTRLTVL.

The rearrangement joins TRBV9 to TRBJ1-1; maybe TRBD1 (5 bases). Germline values: CDR1 SGDLS, CDR2 YYNGEE. There are 13 residues in the CDR3. Trimming removed 4 bases from V and 5 bases from J, with 12 bases in between. The CDR3 sequence: CASSPGGMTEAFF. DNA for the CDR3: TGTGCCAGCAGCCCCGGGGGAATGACTGAAGCTTTCTTT.

The chain joins TRBV2 to TRBJ2-7; D is unresolved. CDR1 and CDR2 from the germline V gene are SNHLY and FYNNEI. V was pared by 8 bases and J by 4 bases, with 15 bases between. CDR3 size: 13 residues. CDR3: CASPASLLYEQYF. Written as DNA, the CDR3 is TGTGCCAGCCCGGCTAGTCTCTTGTACGAGCAGTACTTC.

The rearrangement joins TRBV9 to TRBJ2-3; D remains unclear. V dropped 0 bases and J dropped 0 bases, with 11 bases sitting between them. Germline V gene sequence: CDR1 SGDLS, CDR2 YYNGEE. The CDR3 is 16 residues long. The DNA of the CDR3 is TGTGCCAGCAGCGTAGGTCGAACTACTAGCACAGATACGCAGTATTTT. It encodes CASSVGRTTSTDTQYF. The full variable domain, rest sourced from reference TRBV9 and TRBJ2-3, is DSGVTQTPKHLITATGQRVTLRCSPRSGDLSVYWYQQSLDQGLQFLIQYYNGEERAKGNILERFSAQQFPDLHSELNLSSLELGDSALYFCASSVGRTTSTDTQYFGPGTRLTVL.

The CDR3 loop reads CASSGIAGTAQETQYF. CDR3 bases: TGCGCCAGCAGCGGAATAGCCGGGACAGCCCAAGAGACCCAGTACTTC. The gene calls are TRBV5-1 and TRBJ2-5, with 7 positions matching TRBD1. Trimming took 4 bases from V and 1 from J; bases not matched to a gene: 10. CDR3 size: 16 residues. Germline CDR1 and CDR2: SGHRS and YFSETQ.

The rearrangement uses TRBV7-9 and TRBJ2-1; D is unresolved. There are 13 residues in the CDR3. Germline lookup yields CDR1 SEHNR and CDR2 FQNEAQ (reference sequence). V was cut by 5 bases and J by 4 bases, with 9 bases left in between. The CDR3 loop is CASSKTSYNEQFF. Here the CDR3 DNA reads TGTGCCAGCAGCAAGACAAGTTACAATGAGCAGTTCTTC.

The chain couples TRBV4-3 to TRBJ2-5, with 7 bases fitting TRBD2. J lost 4 bases, V lost 4 bases, and 12 bases had no gene match. Germline lookup yields CDR1 LGHNA and CDR2 YSLEER. The CDR3 loop spans 16 amino acids. The CDR3 coding sequence is TGCGCCAGCAGCCTAACCGCGGCGGGAGTTGGAGAGACCCAGTACTTC. Its protein is CASSLTAAGVGETQYF.

The chain employs TRBV2 and TRBJ2-7, with D unclear. The length of the CDR3 is 12 residues. Per germline, CDR1 SNHLY and CDR2 FYNNEI. Trimming removed 4 bases from V and 2 bases from J, with 6 bases in between. The CDR3 DNA reads TGTGCCAGCAGTGCGGTCACCTACGAGCAGTACTTC. It is translated as CASSAVTYEQYF.

This sequence joins TRBV27 and TRBJ2-7; 7 bases fit TRBD2. In germline, CDR1 is MNHEY, CDR2 SMNVEV (reference sequence). The length of the CDR3 is 14 residues. Trimming cost V 2 bases and J 3 bases; bases outside gene matches: 4. The CDR3, as DNA: TGTGCCAGCAGTTTACGGGGGGTAGTCTACGAGCAGTACTTC. This sequence encodes CASSLRGVVYEQYF.

The V and J genes are TRBV7-2 and TRBJ2-7, with 14 bases identical to TRBD2. V gave up 1 base and J gave up 2 bases; unmatched junction bases: 7. The CDR3 runs to 18 residues. The germline V gene encodes CDR1 SGHTA and CDR2 FQGNSA. The DNA of the CDR3 is TGTGCCAGCAGCTTAGGGACTAGCGGGAGGCCCCCCCCCTACGAGCAGTACTTC. This gives the protein CASSLGTSGRPPPYEQYF.

This clone was seen a single time. V is TRBV9 and J is TRBJ2-7, with 7 bases lining up with TRBD1. The CDR3 is 16 residues long. Germline V gene lookup returns CDR1 SGDLS and CDR2 YYNGEE. The V gene end was trimmed by 0 bases and the J gene end by 2 bases; junction bases not matched to a gene: 8. CDR3 nucleotides: TGTGCCAGCAGCGTAGCTGGGGACAGCCTTACCTACGAGCAGTACTTC. This codes for CASSVAGDSLTYEQYF. Supplemented by reference TRBV9 and TRBJ2-7, the full variable domain reads DSGVTQTPKHLITATGQRVTLRCSPRSGDLSVYWYQQSLDQGLQFLIQYYNGEERAKGNILERFSAQQFPDLHSELNLSSLELGDSALYFCASSVAGDSLTYEQYFGPGTRLTVT.

The chain combines TRBV27 with TRBJ1-6; TRBD1 aligns across 10 bases. The CDR3 is 14 amino acids. Losses at the gene ends were 4 bases for V and 8 bases for J; bases not matched to a gene: 2. The germline gives CDR1 MNHEY, CDR2 SMNVEV (reference sequence). Here the CDR3 DNA reads TGTGCCAGCAGTTGGGACAGGGGTTATTCACCCCTCCACTTT. The encoded protein is CASSWDRGYSPLHF.

The chain is built from TRBV6-6 and TRBJ2-1; D gene uncertain. V dropped 7 bases and J dropped 11 bases, with 12 bases sitting between them. The CDR3 contains 11 residues. Germline CDR1 reads MNHNY; CDR2 reads SVGAGI (reference sequence). The CDR3 spells CASTQNVKQFF. As DNA, the CDR3 is TGTGCCAGCACACAGAACGTTAAGCAGTTCTTC.